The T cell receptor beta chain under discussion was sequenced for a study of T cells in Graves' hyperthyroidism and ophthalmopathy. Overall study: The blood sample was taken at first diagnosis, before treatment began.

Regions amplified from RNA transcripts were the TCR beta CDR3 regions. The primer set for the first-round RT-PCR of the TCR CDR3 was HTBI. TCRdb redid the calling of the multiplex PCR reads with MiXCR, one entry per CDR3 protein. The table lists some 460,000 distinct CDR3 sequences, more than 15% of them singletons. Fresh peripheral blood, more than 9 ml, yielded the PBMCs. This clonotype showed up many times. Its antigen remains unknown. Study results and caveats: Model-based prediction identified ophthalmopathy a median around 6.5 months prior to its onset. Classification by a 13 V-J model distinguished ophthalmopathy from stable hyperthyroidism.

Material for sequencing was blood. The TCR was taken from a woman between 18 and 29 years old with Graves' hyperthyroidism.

The CDR3, as DNA: TGCAGTGCTAGCCTCAATGAAAAACTGTTTTTT. This translates into CSASLNEKLFF. V usage is TRBV20-1 and J usage is TRBJ1-4; D is unclear. Trimming shortened V by 3 bases and J by 5 bases, and 4 bases separated the two germline ends. CDR1 and CDR2 (germline): DFQATT, SNEGSKA (reference sequence). This CDR3 has 11 amino acids.